This TCR beta chain was recorded in a study of cytomegalovirus exposure and HLA in healthy donors. PCR primers comprised 60 Vbeta and 13 Jbeta primers. Generated by immunoSEQ multiplex PCR, the TCRdb table keeps only in-frame clones and is missing some. The repertoire consists of 120,000 or so clones, with 80% occurring once and the leading ten covering 1%. Remarks on this clone: No antigen is known for it.

It was healthy bone marrow donors who served as donors. Unmatched junction bases numbered 9, after V lost 6 bases and J lost 7 bases. Germline CDR1 is PRHDT and CDR2 is FYEKMQ (reference sequence). There are 16 residues in the CDR3. Findings and limits, study-wide: The classifier reportedly diagnosed cytomegalovirus status with high sensitivity and specificity. It was assumed in the presence/absence analyses that sequencing depth was roughly uniform across donors.

Sequencing input: PBMCs. The V call is TRBV13, the J call TRBJ1-4; 12 bases are a match to TRBD1. The TCR originated in a man aged 35 to 55 in good health and CMV-seronegative. The CDR3 DNA reads as TGTGCCAGCAGTCCCGGGACAGGGGGCCGGAGTGAAAAACTGTTTTTT. Encoded protein: CASSPGTGGRSEKLFF.